The source of this T cell receptor (beta chain) is a study of blood T cell repertoires in COVID-19. Per the original data handling: Quantification of nucleated cells was approximated via reference gene primer amplification. Generated by immunoSEQ multiplex PCR, the TCRdb table keeps only in-frame clones and is missing some. From that table come the V and J calls and clone size; the DNA was used to work out D and trimming. The sample shows roughly 220,000 clones, 84% of them seen only once. Material for sequencing was peripheral blood. This TCR came from a woman aged 35 to 49 who had recovered from COVID-19.

The CDR3, as DNA: TGCGCCAGCAGCCTTGGGACTCGGACCTACAATGAGCAGTTCTTC. It codes for CASSLGTRTYNEQFF. The chain links TRBV4-3 to TRBJ2-1; possibly TRBD2 for D (6 bases). V lost 4 bases to trimming and J lost 2 bases, with 12 bases between them. Looked up from germline, CDR1 is LGHNA and CDR2 is YSLEER. The CDR3 is 15 residues long.